The T cell receptor beta chain described here comes from a study of cytomegalovirus exposure and HLA in healthy donors. This CDR3 is 14 amino acids long. The germline CDR1 and CDR2 sequences are SNHLY and FYNNEI. V was shortened by 6 bases and J by 3 bases, with 12 bases between the two germline ends. This clone has only a few counts. Using immunoSEQ multiplex PCR, the repertoire was profiled, and TCRdb retains in-frame clones only, with some absent. The sample comprises over 200,000 clones, over 70% of which are singletons, and roughly an eighth rests with the top ten. J is TRBJ1-5 and V is TRBV2; D might be TRBD1 (5 bases). The TCR was taken from a woman in her 30s in good health and CMV-seropositive. Sequences were obtained from PBMCs. The CDR3 DNA reads as TGTGCCAGCAGGGGGGAGACCATCAATCAGCCCCAGCATTTT. The encoded protein is CASRGETINQPQHF.